A selection of T cell receptor beta chains follows, all from one sample in a study of neoadjuvant anti-PD-1 for oral cavity cancer. Measured with immunoSEQ multiplex PCR; TCRdb has only the in-frame clones, and not every one. The sample has about 15,000 clones, about 37% seen once; the top ten hold 35% to 45%. This material consisted of tumor tissue, taken after nivolumab (anti-PD-1) treatment. These receptors were taken from a person between 35 and 79 years old with oral cavity squamous cell carcinoma. The CDR3 runs from the conserved cysteine through the conserved F or W. A D gene is named only where the DNA matches it firmly. Clone size is given for some rows only: seen once, a few or many times, or a class if the clone is expanded.

.,TRBV29-1,TRBJ2-7,.,CSAEDDSNYEQYF,TGCAGCGCCGAAGACGACAGTAACTACGAGCAGTACTTC
.,TRBV6-5,TRBJ1-1,.,CASSEFSENTEAFF,TGTGCCAGCAGTGAATTCTCAGAGAACACTGAAGCTTTCTTT
.,TRBV6-5,TRBJ2-5,.,CASSQRGLGETQYF,TGTGCCAGCAGCCAAAGGGGTCTTGGGGAGACCCAGTACTTC
.,TRBV6-5,TRBJ2-3,TRBD2,CASTSLAVTDTQYF,TGTGCCAGCACTTCCCTAGCGGTTACAGATACGCAGTATTTT
.,TRBV4-3,TRBJ1-3,.,CASSQGPSSGNTIYF,TGCGCCAGCAGCCAAGGGCCAAGCTCTGGAAACACCATATATTTT
medium-sized,TRBV5-4,TRBJ1-6,.,CASRPGRGRNSPLHF,TGTGCCAGCAGACCGGGGCGGGGTCGAAATTCACCCCTCCACTTT
few,TRBV11-2,TRBJ2-1,.,CASSLGLEAEQFF,TGTGCCAGCAGCTTAGGGCTAGAAGCTGAGCAGTTCTTC
.,TRBV9,TRBJ1-1,TRBD1,CASSPLGQSLNTEAFF,TGTGCCAGCAGCCCCCTGGGACAGAGCTTGAACACTGAAGCTTTCTTT
.,TRBV9,TRBJ2-3,TRBD2,CASSVGLAGGLADTQYF,TGTGCCAGCAGCGTAGGGCTAGCGGGGGGGCTGGCAGATACGCAGTATTTT
.,TRBV6-5,TRBJ1-4,TRBD1,CASSYSNRGVKLFF,TGTGCCAGCAGTTACTCGAACAGGGGGGTAAAACTGTTTTTT
.,TRBV5-6,TRBJ2-1,.,CASSSLGKADNEQFF,TGTGCCAGCAGCTCCTTGGGAAAGGCGGACAATGAGCAGTTCTTC
many,TRBV7-2,TRBJ2-4,TRBD2,CASSPRAGDGNIQYF,TGTGCCAGCAGCCCTCGTGCGGGGGACGGAAACATTCAGTACTTC
medium-sized,TRBV4-1,TRBJ2-3,.,CASSQSLLTDTQYF,TGCGCCAGCAGCCAAAGCCTTCTCACAGATACGCAGTATTTT
.,TRBV9,TRBJ2-2,.,CASSFGTLNTGELFF,TGTGCCAGCAGCTTCGGGACTCTTAACACCGGGGAGCTGTTTTTT
few,TRBV7-2,TRBJ1-5,.,CASSFQGSQDQPQHF,TGTGCCAGCAGCTTCCAGGGGAGTCAAGATCAGCCCCAGCATTTT
.,TRBV11-3,TRBJ2-2,.,CASSLGTVTGELFF,TGTGCCAGCAGCTTGGGGACGGTCACCGGGGAGCTGTTTTTT
few,TRBV27,TRBJ1-5,.,CASSFWNQPQHF,TGTGCCAGCAGTTTTTGGAATCAGCCCCAGCATTTT
.,TRBV5-1,TRBJ1-5,.,CASSLGVDQPQHF,TGCGCCAGCAGCTTGGGGGTAGATCAGCCCCAGCATTTT
.,TRBV5-8,TRBJ2-3,TRBD2,CASSTGTSGARVTDTQYF,TGTGCCAGCAGCACCGGGACTAGCGGGGCCCGGGTCACAGATACGCAGTATTTT
.,TRBV7-8,TRBJ1-4,.,CATGPLTNEKLFF,TGTGCCACCGGACCGTTGACTAATGAAAAACTGTTTTTT
few,TRBV18,TRBJ1-1,.,CASSPRSEFTEAFF,TGTGCCAGCTCACCCCGGTCCGAGTTCACTGAAGCTTTCTTT
.,TRBV5-5,TRBJ2-1,.,CASSQDLSGQPYNEQFF,TGCGCCAGCAGCCAAGATCTAAGCGGGCAGCCCTACAATGAGCAGTTCTTC
.,TRBV11-2,TRBJ2-7,.,CASSSPWNEQYF,TGTGCCAGCAGCTCTCCTTGGAACGAGCAGTACTTC
.,TRBV5-1,TRBJ1-2,.,CASSLTAGNYGYTF,TGCGCCAGCAGCTTGACTGCAGGAAACTATGGCTACACCTTC
.,TRBV7-9,TRBJ2-5,.,CASSLRGQQETQYF,TGTGCCAGCAGCTTACGCGGGCAGCAAGAGACCCAGTACTTC
.,TRBV5-5,TRBJ1-5,.,CASSSEERGGNQPQHF,TGTGCCAGCAGCTCCGAGGAAAGGGGGGGCAATCAGCCCCAGCATTTT
.,TRBV6-1,TRBJ2-1,TRBD1,CASSQDRGNYNEQFF,TGTGCCAGCAGTCAGGACAGGGGGAACTACAATGAGCAGTTCTTC
.,TRBV19,TRBJ2-5,TRBD2,CASSPRGGDQETQYF,TGTGCCAGTAGTCCTCGCGGGGGGGACCAAGAGACCCAGTACTTC
few,TRBV29-1,TRBJ1-5,.,CSVDRGRQPQHF,TGCAGCGTTGACAGGGGCCGTCAGCCCCAGCATTTT
few,TRBV11-2,TRBJ2-3,.,CASSQQGSTDTQYF,TGTGCCAGCAGCCAACAGGGATCCACAGATACGCAGTATTTT
.,TRBV20-1,TRBJ2-1,.,CSAGVNEQFF,TGCAGTGCTGGAGTCAATGAGCAGTTCTTC
.,TRBV2,TRBJ2-3,.,CASNFRDGYTDTQYF,TGTGCCAGCAACTTTCGGGACGGGTACACAGATACGCAGTATTTT
.,TRBV6-1,TRBJ2-5,TRBD2,CASSEAGGTGVETQYF,TGTGCCAGCAGTGAAGCGGGGGGGACGGGGGTCGAGACCCAGTACTTC
.,TRBV6-1,TRBJ2-2,.,CASSEARPGELFF,TGTGCCAGCAGTGAAGCGAGGCCCGGGGAGCTGTTTTTT
few,TRBV6-6,TRBJ2-3,.,CASSVTSSTDTQYF,TGTGCCAGCAGTGTGACCTCTAGCACAGATACGCAGTATTTT
medium-sized,TRBV4-3,TRBJ1-2,.,CASSLSLGSGYGYTF,TGCGCCAGCAGCCTCAGTTTGGGTTCCGGCTATGGCTACACCTTC
few,TRBV4-3,TRBJ1-6,.,CASSQDRVTKGSPLHF,TGCGCCAGCAGCCAAGATAGGGTGACCAAGGGTTCACCCCTCCACTTT
.,TRBV7-2,TRBJ2-2,.,CASSLRGLNTGELFF,TGTGCCAGCAGCTTACGTGGGCTGAACACCGGGGAGCTGTTTTTT
.,TRBV19,TRBJ2-7,.,CASSATGEQYF,TGTGCCAGTAGTGCCACAGGAGAGCAGTACTTC
.,TRBV7-2,TRBJ1-2,.,CASSLWTANYGYTF,TGTGCCAGCAGCTTGTGGACAGCTAACTATGGCTACACCTTC